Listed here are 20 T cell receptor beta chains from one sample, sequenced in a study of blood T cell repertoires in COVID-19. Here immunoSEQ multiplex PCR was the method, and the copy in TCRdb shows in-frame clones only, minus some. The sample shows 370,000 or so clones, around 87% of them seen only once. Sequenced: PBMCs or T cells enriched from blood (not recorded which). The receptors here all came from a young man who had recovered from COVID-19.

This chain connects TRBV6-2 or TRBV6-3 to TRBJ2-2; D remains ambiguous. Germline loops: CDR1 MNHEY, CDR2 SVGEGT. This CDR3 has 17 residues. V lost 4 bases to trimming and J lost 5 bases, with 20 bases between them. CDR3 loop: CASSSPGSVRGTGELFF. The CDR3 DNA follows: TGTGCCAGCAGTTCTCCCGGGTCGGTTCGTGGGACCGGGGAGCTGTTTTTT.

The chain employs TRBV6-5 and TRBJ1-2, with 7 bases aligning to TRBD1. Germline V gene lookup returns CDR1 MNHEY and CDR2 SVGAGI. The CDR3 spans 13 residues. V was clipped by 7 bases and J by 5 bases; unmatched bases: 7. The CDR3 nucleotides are TGTGCCAGCAATCGCGCAGGGGGTTATGGCTACACCTTC. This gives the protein CASNRAGGYGYTF.

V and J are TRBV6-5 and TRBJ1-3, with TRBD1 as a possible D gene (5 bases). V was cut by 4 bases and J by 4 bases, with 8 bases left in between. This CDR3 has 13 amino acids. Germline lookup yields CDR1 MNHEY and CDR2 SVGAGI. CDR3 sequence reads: CASSSRVGNTIYF. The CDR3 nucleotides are TGTGCCAGCAGTTCCAGGGTGGGAAACACCATATATTTT.

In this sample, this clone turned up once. CDR3 bases: TGTGCCAGCGCACAAGGGACAGTCGGGGTTGGCAATCAGCCCCAGCATTTT. Translating it yields CASAQGTVGVGNQPQHF. This chain links TRBV18 with TRBJ1-5, with 7 bases identical to TRBD1. Germline loops: CDR1 KGHSH, CDR2 LQKENI. The CDR3 covers 17 residues. Trimming cost V 8 bases and J 2 bases; bases outside gene matches: 15.

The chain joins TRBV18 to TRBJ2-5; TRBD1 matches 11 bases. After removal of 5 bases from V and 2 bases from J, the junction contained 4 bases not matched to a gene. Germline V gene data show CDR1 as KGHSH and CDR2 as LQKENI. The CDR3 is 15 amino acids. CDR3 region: CASSSGQGAQETQYF. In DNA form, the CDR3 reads TGTGCCAGCTCATCCGGACAGGGGGCGCAAGAGACCCAGTACTTC. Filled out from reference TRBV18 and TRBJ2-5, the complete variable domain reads NAGVMQNPRHLVRRRGQEARLRCSPMKGHSHVYWYRQLPEEGLKFMVYLQKENIIDESGMPKERFSAEFPKEGPSILRIQQVVRGDSAAYFCASSSGQGAQETQYFGPGTRLLVL.

The CDR3 DNA follows: TGTGCCAGCAGCATTGGACAGGTCTACTACAATGAGCAGTTCTTC. Residues: CASSIGQVYYNEQFF. The gene calls are TRBV7-2 and TRBJ2-1; 7 bases are a match to TRBD1. Germline V gives CDR1 SGHTA, CDR2 FQGNSA. After removal of 5 bases from V and 3 bases from J, the junction contained 7 bases not matched to a gene. The CDR3 spans 15 residues.

CDR3 residues: CASSLSQGGEEKLFF. CDR3 nucleotide sequence: TGTGCCAGCAGCTTATCCCAGGGGGGTGAGGAAAAACTGTTTTTT. This chain uses TRBV7-6 with TRBJ1-4, with 7 bases fitting TRBD1. The CDR3 extends over 15 amino acids. CDR1 and CDR2 (germline): SGHVS, FNYEAQ. J gave up 8 bases and V 2 bases, and 8 bases lay outside the gene matches. Together with reference TRBV7-6 and TRBJ1-4, the CDR3 gives the full variable domain: GAGVSQSPRYKVTKRGQDVALRCDPISGHVSLYWYRQALGQGPEFLTYFNYEAQQDKSGLPNDRFSAERPEGSISTLTIQRTEQRDSAMYRCASSLSQGGEEKLFFGSGTQLSVL.

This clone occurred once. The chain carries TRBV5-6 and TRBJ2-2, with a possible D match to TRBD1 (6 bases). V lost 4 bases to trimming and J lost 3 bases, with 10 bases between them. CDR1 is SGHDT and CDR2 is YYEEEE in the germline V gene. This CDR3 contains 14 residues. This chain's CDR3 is CASSPNRDTGELFF. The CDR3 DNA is TGTGCCAGCAGCCCCAACAGGGACACCGGGGAGCTGTTTTTT.

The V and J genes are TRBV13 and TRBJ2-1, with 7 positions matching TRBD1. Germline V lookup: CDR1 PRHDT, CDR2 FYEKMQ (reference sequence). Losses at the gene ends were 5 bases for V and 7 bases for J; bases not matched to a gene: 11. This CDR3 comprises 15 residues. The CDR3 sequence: CASSTGQVRRNEQFF. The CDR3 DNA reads TGTGCCAGCAGCACAGGACAGGTACGGAGGAATGAGCAGTTCTTC. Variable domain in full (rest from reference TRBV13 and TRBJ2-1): AAGVIQSPRHLIKEKRETATLKCYPIPRHDTVYWYQQGPGQDPQFLISFYEKMQSDKGSIPDRFSAQQFSDYHSELNMSSLELGDSALYFCASSTGQVRRNEQFFGPGTRLTVL.

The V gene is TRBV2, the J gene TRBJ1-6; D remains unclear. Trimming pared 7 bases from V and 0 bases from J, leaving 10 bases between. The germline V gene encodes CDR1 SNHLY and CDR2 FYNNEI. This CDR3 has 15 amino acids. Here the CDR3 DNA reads TGTGCCAGCAAGGAGGAGGACTCCTATAATTCACCCCTCCACTTT. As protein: CASKEEDSYNSPLHF.

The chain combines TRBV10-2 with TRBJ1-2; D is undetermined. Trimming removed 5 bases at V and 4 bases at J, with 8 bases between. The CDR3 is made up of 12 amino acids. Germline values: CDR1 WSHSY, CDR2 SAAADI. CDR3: CASSSEVYGYTF. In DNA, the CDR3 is TGCGCCAGCAGTTCAGAGGTCTATGGCTACACCTTC.

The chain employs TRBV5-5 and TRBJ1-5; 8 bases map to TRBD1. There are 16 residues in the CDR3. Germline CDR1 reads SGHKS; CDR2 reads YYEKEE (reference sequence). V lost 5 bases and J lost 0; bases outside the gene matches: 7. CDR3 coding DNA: TGTGCCAGCAGTGGACAGGGAGGGTTTAGCAATCAGCCCCAGCATTTT. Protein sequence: CASSGQGGFSNQPQHF.

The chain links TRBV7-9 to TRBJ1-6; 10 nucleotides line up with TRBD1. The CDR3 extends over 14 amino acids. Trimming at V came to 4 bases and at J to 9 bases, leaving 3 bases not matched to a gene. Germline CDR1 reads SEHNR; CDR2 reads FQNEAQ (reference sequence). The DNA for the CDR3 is TGTGCCAGCAGCTCCGGGACAGGGGTTTCACCCCTCCACTTT. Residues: CASSSGTGVSPLHF.

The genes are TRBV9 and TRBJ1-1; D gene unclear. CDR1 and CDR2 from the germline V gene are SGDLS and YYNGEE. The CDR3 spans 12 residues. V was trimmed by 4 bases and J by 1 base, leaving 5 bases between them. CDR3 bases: TGTGCCAGCAGCCGGGGGAACACTGAAGCTTTCTTT. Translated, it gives CASSRGNTEAFF. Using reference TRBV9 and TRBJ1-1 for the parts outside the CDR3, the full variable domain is DSGVTQTPKHLITATGQRVTLRCSPRSGDLSVYWYQQSLDQGLQFLIQYYNGEERAKGNILERFSAQQFPDLHSELNLSSLELGDSALYFCASSRGNTEAFFGQGTRLTVV.

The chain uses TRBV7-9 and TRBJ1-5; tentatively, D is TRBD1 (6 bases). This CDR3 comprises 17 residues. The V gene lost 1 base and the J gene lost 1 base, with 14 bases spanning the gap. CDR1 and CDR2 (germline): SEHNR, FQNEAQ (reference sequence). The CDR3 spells CASSLDGGWGSNQPQHF. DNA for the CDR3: TGTGCCAGCAGCTTAGATGGGGGCTGGGGGAGCAATCAGCCCCAGCATTTT.

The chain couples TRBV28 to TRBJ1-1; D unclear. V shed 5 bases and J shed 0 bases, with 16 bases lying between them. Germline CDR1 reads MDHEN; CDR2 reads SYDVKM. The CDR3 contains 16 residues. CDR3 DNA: TGTGCCAGCAGTCCGCCTCTCATACTCATGAACACTGAAGCTTTCTTT. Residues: CASSPPLILMNTEAFF.

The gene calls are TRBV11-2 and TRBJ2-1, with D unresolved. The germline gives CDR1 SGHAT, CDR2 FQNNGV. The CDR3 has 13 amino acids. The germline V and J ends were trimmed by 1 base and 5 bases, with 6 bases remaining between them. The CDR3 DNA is TGTGCCAGCAGCTTAGGTCAGAACAATGAGCAGTTCTTC. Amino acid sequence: CASSLGQNNEQFF.

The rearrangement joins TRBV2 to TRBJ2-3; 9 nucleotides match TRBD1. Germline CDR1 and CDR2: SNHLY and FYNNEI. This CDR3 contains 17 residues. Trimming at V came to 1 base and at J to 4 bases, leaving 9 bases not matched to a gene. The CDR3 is CASSEGRTGGSADTQYF. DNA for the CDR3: TGTGCCAGCAGTGAAGGCCGTACAGGGGGCTCGGCAGATACGCAGTATTTT.

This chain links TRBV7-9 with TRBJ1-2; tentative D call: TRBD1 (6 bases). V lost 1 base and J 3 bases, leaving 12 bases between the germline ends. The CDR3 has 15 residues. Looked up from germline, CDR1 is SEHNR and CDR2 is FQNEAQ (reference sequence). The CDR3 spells CASSLGGRDYYGYTF. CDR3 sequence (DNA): TGTGCCAGCAGCTTAGGGGGGCGCGATTACTATGGCTACACCTTC.

The CDR3 loop reads CASSHEERQLLGSRGYTF. CDR3 bases: TGCGCCAGCAGCCATGAGGAGCGGCAGCTGCTTGGGTCGCGTGGCTACACCTTC. This chain uses TRBV4-1 with TRBJ1-2; D remains unclear. The CDR3 is made up of 18 amino acids. V was trimmed by 3 bases and J by 7 bases, leaving 27 bases between them. The germline gives CDR1 MGHRA, CDR2 YSYEKL.